This TCR beta chain derives from a study of T cells in Graves' hyperthyroidism and ophthalmopathy. RNA transcripts gave rise to amplified TCR beta CDR3 regions. Initially, a first-round RT-PCR of the TCR CDR3 employed the HTBI primer set. One entry per CDR3 protein, called by TCRdb with MiXCR from the multiplex PCR reads. The sample consists of about 160,000 distinct CDR3 sequences, just under 9.5% of them appearing once. This clonotype has at least ten counts. The antigen is unknown. Patients were aged 18 to 65, had disease duration under 2 months, and had newly diagnosed hyperthyroidism. Trimming left V 4 bases short and J 2 bases short, with 11 bases between. Per germline, CDR1 MGHRA and CDR2 YSYEKL. The CDR3 is 14 amino acids. Overall study findings and caveats: Blood held most thyroid clonotypes expanded above 0.001 frequency. Model predictions of ophthalmopathy came a median 6.5 months before onset.

Input material: blood. The clonotype comes from a woman younger than 30 with Graves' hyperthyroidism that later progressed to Graves' ophthalmopathy. The gene calls are TRBV4-1 and TRBJ2-5, with D perhaps matching TRBD1 (6 bases). The CDR3, as DNA: TGCGCCAGCAGCCCCCGGACAGCACAAGAGACCCAGTACTTC. Amino acids: CASSPRTAQETQYF.